This is a list of T cell receptor beta chains from one sample in a study of graft-versus-host responses after intestinal transplantation. Clones were read by immunoSEQ multiplex PCR, and TCRdb kept only the in-frame ones, dropping some. The sample includes about 4,900 clones, 27% of them seen just once. Sequenced here: alloreactive CD8+ T cells from a mixed lymphocyte reaction culture, sampled before intestinal transplant. These receptors all come from a human patient who received an intestinal transplant. CDR3s include the opening cysteine and the closing phenylalanine or tryptophan. A D gene is named only where the DNA matches it firmly. Not every row has a clone size; where given, it reads once, few, many or a size class.

V: TRBV28; size: NA; J: TRBJ1-4; D: NA; CDR3: CASAGGGAVYEKLFF; DNA: TGTGCCAGCGCGGGCGGAGGGGCTGTATATGAAAAACTGTTTTTT
V: TRBV4-3; size: NA; J: TRBJ1-5; D: TRBD1; CDR3: CASSQGGQVSNQPQHF; DNA: TGCGCCAGCAGCCAAGGGGGACAGGTTAGCAATCAGCCCCAGCATTTT
V: TRBV11-3; size: NA; J: TRBJ2-7; D: NA; CDR3: CASSSTPGTPESYEQYF; DNA: TGTGCCAGCAGCTCCACGCCCGGGACTCCCGAATCCTACGAGCAGTACTTC
V: TRBV7-2; size: NA; J: TRBJ2-2; D: TRBD1; CDR3: CASSFPDRVNTGELFF; DNA: TGTGCCAGCAGCTTCCCGGACAGGGTGAACACCGGGGAGCTGTTTTTT
V: TRBV11-1; size: few; J: TRBJ2-2; D: NA; CDR3: CASSFRTGTANTGELFF; DNA: TGTGCCAGCAGCTTCCGAACCGGGACGGCGAACACCGGGGAGCTGTTTTTT
V: TRBV2; size: NA; J: TRBJ2-1; D: TRBD2; CDR3: CASNLRASGGNEQFF; DNA: TGTGCCAGCAACTTAAGGGCTAGCGGGGGCAATGAGCAGTTCTTC
V: TRBV6-1; size: NA; J: TRBJ2-5; D: TRBD2; CDR3: CASSPLAAQETQYF; DNA: TGTGCCAGCAGTCCCCTAGCGGCCCAAGAGACCCAGTACTTC
V: TRBV6-1; size: medium-sized; J: TRBJ1-1; D: NA; CDR3: CASSEMNTEAFF; DNA: TGTGCCAGCAGTGAAATGAACACTGAAGCTTTCTTT
V: TRBV5-6; size: NA; J: TRBJ2-1; D: NA; CDR3: CASSVVGSSYNEQFF; DNA: TGTGCCAGCAGCGTGGTCGGGAGCTCCTACAATGAGCAGTTCTTC
V: TRBV28; size: NA; J: TRBJ1-1; D: TRBD1; CDR3: CASSLSRGSTEAFF; DNA: TGTGCCAGCAGTTTATCCAGGGGGAGCACTGAAGCTTTCTTT
V: TRBV27; size: few; J: TRBJ2-1; D: TRBD1; CDR3: CASSLLPGQGPNINEQFF; DNA: TGTGCCAGCAGTTTGTTACCGGGACAGGGACCCAACATCAATGAGCAGTTCTTC
V: TRBV28; size: NA; J: TRBJ1-2; D: NA; CDR3: CASNYADYGYTF; DNA: TGTGCCAGCAATTATGCCGACTATGGCTACACCTTC
V: TRBV5-6; size: NA; J: TRBJ1-2; D: NA; CDR3: CASSLDFSAPNYGYTF; DNA: TGTGCCAGCAGCTTGGATTTCTCCGCACCTAACTATGGCTACACCTTC
V: TRBV4-1; size: NA; J: TRBJ1-1; D: NA; CDR3: CASSQDPRLNTEAFF; DNA: TGCGCCAGCAGCCAAGATCCCAGACTGAACACTGAAGCTTTCTTT
V: TRBV5-4; size: NA; J: TRBJ2-7; D: TRBD2; CDR3: CASSHLETSGRYEQYF; DNA: TGTGCCAGCAGTCACTTGGAGACTAGCGGCCGCTACGAGCAGTACTTC
V: TRBV25-1; size: once; J: TRBJ2-3; D: NA; CDR3: CASSEYALTDTQYF; DNA: TGTGCCAGCAGTGAGTATGCCCTCACAGATACGCAGTATTTT
V: TRBV4-3; size: few; J: TRBJ2-7; D: NA; CDR3: CASSQVLSRSSYEQYF; DNA: TGCGCCAGCAGCCAAGTTCTTTCCAGGAGCTCCTACGAGCAGTACTTC
V: TRBV6-6; size: NA; J: TRBJ2-2; D: TRBD2; CDR3: CASSPTLAGLTGELFF; DNA: TGTGCCAGCAGTCCAACTCTAGCGGGCCTCACCGGGGAGCTGTTTTTT
V: TRBV27; size: NA; J: TRBJ2-1; D: TRBD1; CDR3: CASSLFGTAYNEQFF; DNA: TGTGCCAGCAGTTTATTCGGGACAGCTTACAATGAGCAGTTCTTC
V: TRBV28; size: medium-sized; J: TRBJ1-5; D: TRBD1; CDR3: CASRSTGVGFGNQPQHF; DNA: TGTGCCAGCAGATCGACAGGGGTCGGGTTTGGCAATCAGCCCCAGCATTTT
V: TRBV6-9; size: few; J: TRBJ2-3; D: TRBD2; CDR3: CASSYVGAGADTQYF; DNA: TGTGCCAGCAGTTACGTGGGAGCGGGAGCAGATACGCAGTATTTT
V: TRBV6-5; size: NA; J: TRBJ2-2; D: NA; CDR3: CASSHRDTDTGELFF; DNA: TGTGCCAGCAGTCACCGGGACACAGACACCGGGGAGCTGTTTTTT
V: TRBV4-2; size: few; J: TRBJ1-1; D: TRBD1; CDR3: CASSDRVWNTEAFF; DNA: TGTGCCAGCAGCGACAGGGTATGGAACACTGAAGCTTTCTTT
V: TRBV7-8; size: NA; J: TRBJ2-7; D: TRBD2; CDR3: CASSLELAGENEQYF; DNA: TGTGCCAGCAGCTTAGAACTAGCGGGAGAGAACGAGCAGTACTTC
V: TRBV6-1; size: NA; J: TRBJ1-2; D: NA; CDR3: CASSPGAGSYGYTF; DNA: TGTGCCAGCAGCCCTGGGGCAGGGTCCTATGGCTACACCTTC
V: TRBV7-1; size: few; J: TRBJ2-7; D: NA; CDR3: CASSFGSSYEQYF; DNA: TGTGCCAGCAGCTTTGGCTCCTCCTACGAGCAGTACTTC
V: TRBV2; size: few; J: TRBJ1-1; D: NA; CDR3: CASEQGRQNTEAFF; DNA: TGTGCCAGCGAACAGGGACGGCAAAACACTGAAGCTTTCTTT
V: TRBV19; size: NA; J: TRBJ2-1; D: NA; CDR3: CASRERSYNEQFF; DNA: TGTGCCAGTAGAGAGCGGAGCTACAATGAGCAGTTCTTC
V: TRBV4-1; size: medium-sized; J: TRBJ2-1; D: NA; CDR3: CASSHIRDLGLNNEQFF; DNA: TGCGCCAGCAGCCACATCCGGGACTTGGGGTTAAACAATGAGCAGTTCTTC
V: TRBV29-1; size: NA; J: TRBJ2-7; D: TRBD2; CDR3: CSVEGLAGIEQYF; DNA: TGCAGCGTTGAAGGACTAGCGGGAATCGAGCAGTACTTC
V: TRBV14; size: NA; J: TRBJ1-4; D: NA; CDR3: CASSQEDETREKLFF; DNA: TGTGCCAGCAGCCAAGAAGATGAGACACGTGAAAAACTGTTTTTT
V: TRBV5-4; size: NA; J: TRBJ2-6; D: NA; CDR3: CASFHCVTRQSRANVLTF; DNA: TGTGCCAGCTTTCATTGCGTTACCAGACAAAGTCGGGCCAACGTCCTGACTTTC
V: TRBV30; size: few; J: TRBJ2-2; D: NA; CDR3: CAWSVVQITGELFF; DNA: TGTGCCTGGAGTGTAGTACAGATCACCGGGGAGCTGTTTTTT
V: TRBV5-1; size: once; J: TRBJ2-1; D: NA; CDR3: CASSQDSLSYNEQFF; DNA: TGCGCCAGCAGCCAGGACTCCCTCTCCTACAATGAGCAGTTCTTC
V: TRBV19; size: NA; J: TRBJ2-1; D: TRBD2; CDR3: CASSWSGGYNEQFF; DNA: TGTGCCAGTAGTTGGAGCGGGGGGTACAATGAGCAGTTCTTC
V: TRBV23-1; size: few; J: TRBJ1-3; D: TRBD1; CDR3: CASSQMDRGYGNTIYF; DNA: TGCGCCAGCAGCCAAATGGACAGGGGGTATGGAAACACCATATATTTT
V: TRBV6-5; size: few; J: TRBJ2-3; D: TRBD2; CDR3: CASSYTSAGRTDTQYF; DNA: TGTGCCAGCAGTTACACATCAGCGGGACGCACAGATACGCAGTATTTT
V: TRBV5-4; size: medium-sized; J: TRBJ1-1; D: NA; CDR3: CASSQGETEAFF; DNA: TGTGCCAGCAGCCAAGGTGAGACTGAAGCTTTCTTT
V: TRBV30; size: few; J: TRBJ2-6; D: NA; CDR3: CAWSLGVGANVLTF; DNA: TGTGCCTGGAGTCTAGGGGTTGGGGCCAACGTCCTGACTTTC
V: TRBV4-1; size: few; J: TRBJ1-5; D: NA; CDR3: CASSDTTDQPQHF; DNA: TGCGCCAGCAGCGATACGACAGATCAGCCCCAGCATTTT
V: TRBV7-3; size: few; J: TRBJ2-7; D: NA; CDR3: CASSPSQGSYEQYF; DNA: TGTGCCAGCAGCCCTTCCCAAGGATCCTACGAGCAGTACTTC